This TCR beta chain is from a study of cytomegalovirus exposure and HLA in healthy donors. Notes on the study in general: Reports indicated that the classifier achieved high specificity and sensitivity in diagnosing cytomegalovirus status.

Germline-derived CDR1 and CDR2 are MRHNA and SNTAGT. This CDR3 has 15 amino acids. J was trimmed by 4 bases and V by 7 bases; bases with no gene match: 7. A few counts support this clone. Its antigen is as yet unknown. The repertoire was sequenced with immunoSEQ multiplex PCR; TCRdb's copy has only in-frame clones and lacks some. The profile covers more than 300,000 clones, with around 86% appearing a single time and under 0.9% taken by the ten largest. The sample consisted of PBMCs. This receptor was obtained from a woman aged 18-29 years in good health and CMV-seronegative. The V gene is TRBV6-4, the J gene TRBJ2-2; 9 bases agree with TRBD1. CDR3 region: CASTPGTGTTGELFF. The CDR3 bases are TGTGCCAGCACCCCCGGGACAGGGACCACCGGGGAGCTGTTTTTT.